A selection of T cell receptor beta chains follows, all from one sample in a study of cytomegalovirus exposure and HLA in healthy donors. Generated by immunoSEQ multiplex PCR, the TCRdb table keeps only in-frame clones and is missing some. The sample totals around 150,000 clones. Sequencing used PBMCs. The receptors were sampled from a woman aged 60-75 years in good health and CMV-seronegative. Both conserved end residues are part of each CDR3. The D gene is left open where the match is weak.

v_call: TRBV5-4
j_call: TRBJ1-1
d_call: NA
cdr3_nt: TGTGCCAGCAGCTTGAAACAGTTAATGAACACTGAAGCTTTCTTT
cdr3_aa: CASSLKQLMNTEAFF

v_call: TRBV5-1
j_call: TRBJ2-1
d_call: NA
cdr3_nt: TGCGCCAGCGGCTGGGACAATAACAATGAGCAGTTCTTC
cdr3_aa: CASGWDNNNEQFF

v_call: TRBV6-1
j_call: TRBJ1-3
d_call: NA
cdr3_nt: TGTGCCAGCAGTGAATGGGCCTACTTCTCTGGAAACACCATATATTTT
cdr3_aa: CASSEWAYFSGNTIYF

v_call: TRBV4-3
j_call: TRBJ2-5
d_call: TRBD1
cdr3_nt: TGCGCCAGCAGCCAAGAGAAGGACAGGGCTCCCCTCCAAGAGACCCAGTACTTC
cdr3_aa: CASSQEKDRAPLQETQYF

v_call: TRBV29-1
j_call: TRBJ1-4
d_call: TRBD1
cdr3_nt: TGCAGCGCTGGGACAGCTCCTAATGAAAAACTGTTTTTT
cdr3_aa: CSAGTAPNEKLFF

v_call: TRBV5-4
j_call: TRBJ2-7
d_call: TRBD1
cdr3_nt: TGTGCCAGCAGCCATGACAGGGGCAGGTACGAGCAGTACTTC
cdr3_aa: CASSHDRGRYEQYF

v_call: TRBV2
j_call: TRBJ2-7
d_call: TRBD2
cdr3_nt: TGTGCCAGCAGTGTAATCACTAGCGGGACCCACGAGCAGTACTTC
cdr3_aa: CASSVITSGTHEQYF

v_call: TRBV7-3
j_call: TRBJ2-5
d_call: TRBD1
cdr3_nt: TGTGCCAGCAGCCCGACAGGGGGCGGAGAGACCCAGTACTTC
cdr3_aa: CASSPTGGGETQYF

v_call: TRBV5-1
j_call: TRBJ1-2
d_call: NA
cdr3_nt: TGCGCCAGCAGCTTGGAGGGGCTGGGTGGCTATGGCTACACCTTC
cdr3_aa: CASSLEGLGGYGYTF

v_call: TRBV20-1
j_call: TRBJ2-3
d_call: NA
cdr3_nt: TGCAGTGCGGCTAGTGCGGATACGCAGTATTTT
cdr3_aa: CSAASADTQYF

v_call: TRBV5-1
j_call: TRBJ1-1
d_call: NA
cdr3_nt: TGCGCCAGCAGTTTTCTCCCGCCAACTATGAACACTGAAGCTTTCTTT
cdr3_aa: CASSFLPPTMNTEAFF

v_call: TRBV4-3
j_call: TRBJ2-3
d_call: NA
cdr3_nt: TGCGCCAGCAGCCATGGGTCTAGCGTACGCACAGATACGCAGTATTTT
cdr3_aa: CASSHGSSVRTDTQYF

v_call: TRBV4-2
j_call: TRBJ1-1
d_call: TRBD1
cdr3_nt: TGTGCCAGCAGCCAAGGATACAGGGGGCCCACTGAAGCTTTCTTT
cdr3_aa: CASSQGYRGPTEAFF

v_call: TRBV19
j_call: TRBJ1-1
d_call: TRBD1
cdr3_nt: TGTGCCAGTAGACGCCCGGGACAGAGGACTGAAGCTTTCTTT
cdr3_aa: CASRRPGQRTEAFF

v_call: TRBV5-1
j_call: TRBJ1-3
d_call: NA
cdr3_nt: TGCGCCAGCAGCCTGGAAGGGGGATCTGGAAACACCATATATTTT
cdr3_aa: CASSLEGGSGNTIYF

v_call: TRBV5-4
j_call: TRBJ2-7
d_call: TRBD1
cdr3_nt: TGTGCCAGCAGCTCAGGAACGACAGGGGTCTACGAGCAGTACTTC
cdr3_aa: CASSSGTTGVYEQYF

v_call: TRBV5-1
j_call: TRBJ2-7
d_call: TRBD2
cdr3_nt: TGCGCCAGCAGCTGGGAAGCGGGAGGGGATTTACGAGGGCAGTACTTC
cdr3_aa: CASSWEAGGDLRGQYF

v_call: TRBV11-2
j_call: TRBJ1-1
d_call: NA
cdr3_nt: TGTGCCAGCAGCTTAGAAGGGGTTGAAGCTTTCTTT
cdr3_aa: CASSLEGVEAFF

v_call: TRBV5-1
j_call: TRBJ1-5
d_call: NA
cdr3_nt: TGCGCCAGCAGTCCTGATCCGGACATCCAGCCCCAGCATTTT
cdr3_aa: CASSPDPDIQPQHF

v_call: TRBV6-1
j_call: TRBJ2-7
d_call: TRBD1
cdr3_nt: TGTGCCAGCAGCCGGGACAGGGTTCACGAGCAGTACTTC
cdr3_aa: CASSRDRVHEQYF

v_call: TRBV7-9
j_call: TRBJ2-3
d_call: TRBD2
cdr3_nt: TGTGCCAGCAGCTCGCCCCTGGGACTAGGGACAGATACGCAGTATTTT
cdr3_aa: CASSSPLGLGTDTQYF

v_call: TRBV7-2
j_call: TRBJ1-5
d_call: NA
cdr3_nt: TGTGCCAGCAGCTTGCAGACTAATAGCAATCAGCCCCAGCATTTT
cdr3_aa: CASSLQTNSNQPQHF

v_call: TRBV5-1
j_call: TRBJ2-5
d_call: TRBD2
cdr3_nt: TGCGCCAGCAAAAAACTAGCGGGAGAAGAGACCCAGTACTTC
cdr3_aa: CASKKLAGEETQYF

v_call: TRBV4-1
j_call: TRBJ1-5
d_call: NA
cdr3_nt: TGCGCCAGCAGCCAAGACTCCGGTCAGCCCCAGCATTTT
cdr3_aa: CASSQDSGQPQHF

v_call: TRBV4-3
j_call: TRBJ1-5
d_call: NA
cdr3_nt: TGCGCCAGCAGCCAAGATCTCCTCAATCAGCCCCAGCATTTT
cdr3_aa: CASSQDLLNQPQHF

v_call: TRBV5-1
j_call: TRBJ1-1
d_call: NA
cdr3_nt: TGCGCCAGCAGCTACGAGGTGATGAACACTGAAGCTTTCTTT
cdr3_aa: CASSYEVMNTEAFF

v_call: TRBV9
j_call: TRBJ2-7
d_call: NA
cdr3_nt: TGTGCCAGCGCCGGTGGGGGGGCCGGATACGAGCAGTACTTC
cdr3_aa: CASAGGGAGYEQYF

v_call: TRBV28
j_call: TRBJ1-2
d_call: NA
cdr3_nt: TGTGCCAGCAGTTCCCGGTCCCTCTACACCTTC
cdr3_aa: CASSSRSLYTF

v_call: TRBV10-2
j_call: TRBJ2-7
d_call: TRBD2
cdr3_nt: TGCGCCAGCAGTGGGACTAGCGGGAGCTCCTACGAGCAGTACTTC
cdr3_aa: CASSGTSGSSYEQYF

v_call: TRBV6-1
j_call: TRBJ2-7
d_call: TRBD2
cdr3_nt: TGTGCCAGCACCTGGACTAGCGGGGCCTACGAGCAGTACTTC
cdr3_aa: CASTWTSGAYEQYF

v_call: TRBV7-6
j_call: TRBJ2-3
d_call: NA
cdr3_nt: TGTGCCAGCAGCTTAGGACATGCCGCGCAGTATTTT
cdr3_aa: CASSLGHAAQYF

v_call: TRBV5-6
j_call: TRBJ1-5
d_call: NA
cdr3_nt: TGTGCCAGCAGCTTGGGTCCTGACAGCGCGAATCAGCCCCAGCATTTT
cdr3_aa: CASSLGPDSANQPQHF

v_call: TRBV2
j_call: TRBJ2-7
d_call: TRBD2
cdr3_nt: TGTGCCTCCCGGGGCGGGAGTTACGAGCAGTACTTC
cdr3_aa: CASRGGSYEQYF

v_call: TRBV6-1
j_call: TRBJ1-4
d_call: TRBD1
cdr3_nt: TGTGCCAGCAGTGAAGAGTCGGGACAGATAAATGAAAAACTGTTTTTT
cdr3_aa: CASSEESGQINEKLFF

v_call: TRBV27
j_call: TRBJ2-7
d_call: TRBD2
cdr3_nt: TGTGCCAGCAGTTTGGGGAGTAGCGGGATTGACGAGCAGTACTTC
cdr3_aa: CASSLGSSGIDEQYF

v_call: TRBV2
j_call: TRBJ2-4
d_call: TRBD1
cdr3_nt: TGTGCCAGCAGTGAAGCGCTTCGAGACAGGGGGCCAAGGAACATTCAGTACTTC
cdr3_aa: CASSEALRDRGPRNIQYF

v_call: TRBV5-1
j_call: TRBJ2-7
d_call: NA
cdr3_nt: TGCGCCAGCAGCCTAGCGACCTACTCCTACGAGCAGTACTTC
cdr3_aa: CASSLATYSYEQYF

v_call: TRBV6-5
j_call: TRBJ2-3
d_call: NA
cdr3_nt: TGTGCCAGCAGTCCACCGGGGGATACGCAGTATTTT
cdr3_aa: CASSPPGDTQYF

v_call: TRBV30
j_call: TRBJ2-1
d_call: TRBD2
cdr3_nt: TGTGCCTGGAACGGACTAGCTCCGAGCTCCTACAATGAGCAGTTCTTC
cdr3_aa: CAWNGLAPSSYNEQFF

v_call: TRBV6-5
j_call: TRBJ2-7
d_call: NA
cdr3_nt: TGTGCCAGCAGTTACAGCCAGGCATTCTCCTACGAGCAGTACTTC
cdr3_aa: CASSYSQAFSYEQYF

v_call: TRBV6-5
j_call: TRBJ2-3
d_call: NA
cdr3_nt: TGTGCCAGCAGTTACGGCGGGCCGAATACGCAGTATTTT
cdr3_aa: CASSYGGPNTQYF

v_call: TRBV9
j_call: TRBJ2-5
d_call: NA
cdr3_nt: TGTGCCAGCAGCGTAACTAACGGCAGGGGCATGGAGACCCAGTACTTC
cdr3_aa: CASSVTNGRGMETQYF

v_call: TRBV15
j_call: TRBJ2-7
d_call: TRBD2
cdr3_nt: TGTGCCACCAGCAGGTGGGGGACTAGCGGGGGAGTTTACGAGCAGTACTTC
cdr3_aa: CATSRWGTSGGVYEQYF

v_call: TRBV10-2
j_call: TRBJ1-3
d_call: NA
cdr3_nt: TGCGCCAGCAGTGAGTCCGGGGGGCCTGGAAACACCATATATTTT
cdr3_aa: CASSESGGPGNTIYF

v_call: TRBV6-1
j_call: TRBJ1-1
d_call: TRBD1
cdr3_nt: TGTGCCAGCCGTGACCGGGACAGGGAGAACACTGAAGCTTTCTTT
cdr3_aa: CASRDRDRENTEAFF

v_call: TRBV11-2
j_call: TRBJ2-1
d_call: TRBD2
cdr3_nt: TGTGCCAGCAGCTTAGGGACTAGCGGACTCAATGAGCAGTTCTTC
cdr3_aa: CASSLGTSGLNEQFF

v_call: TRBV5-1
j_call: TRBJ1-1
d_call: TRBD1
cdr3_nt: TGCGCCAGCAGCATGGGGGGACAGACCAACACTGAAGCTTTCTTT
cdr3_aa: CASSMGGQTNTEAFF

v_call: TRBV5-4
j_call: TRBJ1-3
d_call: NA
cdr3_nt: TGTGCCAGCAGCTGGGGGTTGGCGGGAGTTGGAAACACCATATATTTT
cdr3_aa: CASSWGLAGVGNTIYF

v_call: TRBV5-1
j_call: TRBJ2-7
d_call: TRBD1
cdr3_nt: TGCGCCAGCAGCTTGGCCGGGACAGGTTTATACGAGCAGTACTTC
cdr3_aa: CASSLAGTGLYEQYF

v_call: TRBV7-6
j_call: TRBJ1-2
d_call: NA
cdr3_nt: TGTGCCAGCAGCTTAGAGGGGGGGGAAAGGGGAAGAGAACCCAGAGAATACCATGGCTACACCTTC
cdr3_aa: CASSLEGGERGREPREYHGYTF

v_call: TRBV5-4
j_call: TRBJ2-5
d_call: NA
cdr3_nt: TGTGCCAGCAGCTTGCTAACAGCACAAGAGACCCAGTACTTC
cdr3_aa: CASSLLTAQETQYF

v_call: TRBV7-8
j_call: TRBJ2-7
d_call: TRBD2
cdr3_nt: TGTGCCAGCAGCTTAGCGGCTAGCGGACTGTACGAGCAGTACTTC
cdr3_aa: CASSLAASGLYEQYF

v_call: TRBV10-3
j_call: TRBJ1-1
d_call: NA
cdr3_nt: TGTGCCATCAGTGAGTCGAGGGAGAGGAACACTGAAGCTTTCTTT
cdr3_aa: CAISESRERNTEAFF

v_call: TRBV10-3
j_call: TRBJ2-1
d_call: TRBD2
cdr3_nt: TGTGCCATCAGTGAGTCCCTAGCGGGGGGTAATGAGCAGTTCTTC
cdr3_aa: CAISESLAGGNEQFF

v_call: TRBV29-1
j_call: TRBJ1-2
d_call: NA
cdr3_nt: TGCAGTATTGAAGGAGAAAGGGGCCAGGGGTATGGCTACACCTTC
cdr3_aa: CSIEGERGQGYGYTF

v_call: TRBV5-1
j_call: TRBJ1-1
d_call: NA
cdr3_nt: TGCGCCAGCAGCTGGGGTTCCGGGGGACTCTTGAACACTGAAGCTTTCTTT
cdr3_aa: CASSWGSGGLLNTEAFF

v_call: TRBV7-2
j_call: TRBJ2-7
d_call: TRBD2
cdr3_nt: TGTGCCAGCAGTCGGACCGGGACTAGCGGGGGGCCGACCTACGAGCAGTACTTC
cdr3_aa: CASSRTGTSGGPTYEQYF

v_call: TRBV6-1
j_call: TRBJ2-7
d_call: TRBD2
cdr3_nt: TGTGCCAGCCTCACCGGGAAGGGAGGGTCATACGAGCAGTACTTC
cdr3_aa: CASLTGKGGSYEQYF

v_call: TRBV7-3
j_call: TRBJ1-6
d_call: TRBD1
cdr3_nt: TGTGCCAGCAGCATAGACCGGGACAGGAGGAATTCACCCCTCCACTTT
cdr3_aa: CASSIDRDRRNSPLHF

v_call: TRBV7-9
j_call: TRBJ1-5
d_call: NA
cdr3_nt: TGTGCCAGCAGCTTAGGTTCCCAGGGTGGCCAGCCCCAGCATTTT
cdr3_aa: CASSLGSQGGQPQHF